This T cell receptor beta chain was sequenced for a study of shared clonotypes between healthy human individuals. Using immunoSEQ multiplex PCR, the repertoire was profiled, and TCRdb retains in-frame clones only, with some absent. The repertoire has 2 million to 2.5 million clones, roughly 95% of them found once; the top ten carry 0.13%. CD45RA-negative memory and CD45RA+ naive subsets were split from the CD4+ cells. The material sequenced was naive CD4+ T cells sorted from blood. The subset is: CD45RA+ positively selected. The sequence was collected from a man younger than 35 in good health.

The CDR3 loop is CASRESGGPLTSTDTQYF. In nucleotides, the CDR3 is TGTGCCAGCAGGGAGAGCGGGGGGCCCCTTACTAGCACAGATACGCAGTATTTT. V is TRBV2 and J is TRBJ2-3, with TRBD2 matching over 9 bases. This CDR3 has 18 amino acids. V shed 6 bases and J 0 bases; nucleotides not matched to a gene: 13. Germline CDR1 SNHLY, CDR2 FYNNEI.